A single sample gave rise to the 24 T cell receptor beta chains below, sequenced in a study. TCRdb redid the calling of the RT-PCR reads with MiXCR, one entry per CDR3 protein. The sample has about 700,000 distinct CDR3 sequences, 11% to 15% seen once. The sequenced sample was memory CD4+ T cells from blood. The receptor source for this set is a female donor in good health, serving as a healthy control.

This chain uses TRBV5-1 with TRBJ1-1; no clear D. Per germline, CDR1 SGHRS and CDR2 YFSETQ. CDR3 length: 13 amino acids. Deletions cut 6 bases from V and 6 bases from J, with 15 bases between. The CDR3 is CASNRDQKAEAFF. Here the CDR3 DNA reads TGCGCCAGCAATAGAGACCAAAAGGCTGAAGCTTTCTTT.

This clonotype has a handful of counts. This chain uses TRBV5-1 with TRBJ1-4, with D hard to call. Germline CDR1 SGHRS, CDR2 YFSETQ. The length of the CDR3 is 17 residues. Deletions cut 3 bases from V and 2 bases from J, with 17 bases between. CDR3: CASSSALPGSTNEKLFF. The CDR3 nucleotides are TGCGCCAGCAGCTCCGCGTTGCCGGGTTCCACTAATGAAAAACTGTTTTTT.

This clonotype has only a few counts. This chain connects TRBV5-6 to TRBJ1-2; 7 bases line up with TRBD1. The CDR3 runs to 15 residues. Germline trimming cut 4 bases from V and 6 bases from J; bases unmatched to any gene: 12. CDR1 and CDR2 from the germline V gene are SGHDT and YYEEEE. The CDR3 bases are TGTGCCAGCAGCCCGTACAGGGGAGGCCTTCATGGCTACACCTTC. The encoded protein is CASSPYRGGLHGYTF.

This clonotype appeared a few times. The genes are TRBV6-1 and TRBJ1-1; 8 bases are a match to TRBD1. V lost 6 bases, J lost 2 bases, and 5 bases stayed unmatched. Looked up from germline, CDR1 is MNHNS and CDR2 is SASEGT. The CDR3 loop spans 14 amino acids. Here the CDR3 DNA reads TGTGCCAGCAGGGACAGGGCGACAAACACTGAAGCTTTCTTT. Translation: CASRDRATNTEAFF.

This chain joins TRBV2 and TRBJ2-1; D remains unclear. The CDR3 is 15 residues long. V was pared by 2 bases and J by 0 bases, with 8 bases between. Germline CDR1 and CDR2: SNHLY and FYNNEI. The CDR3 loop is CASSELQASYNEQFF. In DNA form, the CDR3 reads TGTGCCAGCAGTGAATTGCAGGCCTCCTACAATGAGCAGTTCTTC.

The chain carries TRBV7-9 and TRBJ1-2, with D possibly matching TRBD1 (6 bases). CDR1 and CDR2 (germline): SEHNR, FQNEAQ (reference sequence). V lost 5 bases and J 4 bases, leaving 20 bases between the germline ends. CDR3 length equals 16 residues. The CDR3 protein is CASSPRGGLGSYGYTF. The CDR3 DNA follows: TGTGCCAGCAGCCCCCGTGGGGGCCTCGGGAGCTATGGCTACACCTTC.

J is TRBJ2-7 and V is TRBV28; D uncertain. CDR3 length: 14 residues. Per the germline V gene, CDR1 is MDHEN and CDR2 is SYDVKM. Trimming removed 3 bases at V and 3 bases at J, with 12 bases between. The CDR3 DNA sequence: TGTGCCAGCAGTTTGCCTACTGGATTCTACGAGCAGTACTTC. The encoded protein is CASSLPTGFYEQYF.

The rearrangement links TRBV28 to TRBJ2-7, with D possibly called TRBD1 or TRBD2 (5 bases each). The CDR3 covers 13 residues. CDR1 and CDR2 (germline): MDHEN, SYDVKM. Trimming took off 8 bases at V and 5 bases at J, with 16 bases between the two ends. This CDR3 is CASLYGGSNEQYF. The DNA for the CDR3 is TGTGCCAGCCTCTATGGGGGTTCAAACGAGCAGTACTTC. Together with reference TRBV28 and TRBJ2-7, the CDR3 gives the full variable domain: DVKVTQSSRYLVKRTGEKVFLECVQDMDHENMFWYRQDPGLGLRLIYFSYDVKMKEKGDIPEGYSVSREKKERFSLILESASTNQTSMYLCASLYGGSNEQYFGPGTRLTVT.

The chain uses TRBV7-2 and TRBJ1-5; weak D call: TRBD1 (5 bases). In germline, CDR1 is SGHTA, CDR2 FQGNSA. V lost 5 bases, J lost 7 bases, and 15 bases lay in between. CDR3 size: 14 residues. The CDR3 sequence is CASSGDVGGQPQHF. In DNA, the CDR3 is TGTGCCAGCAGCGGCGACGTGGGGGGACAGCCCCAGCATTTT.

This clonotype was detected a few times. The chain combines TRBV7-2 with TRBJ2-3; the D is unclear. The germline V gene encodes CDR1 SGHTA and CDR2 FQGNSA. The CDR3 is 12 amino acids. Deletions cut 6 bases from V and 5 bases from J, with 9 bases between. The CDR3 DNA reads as TGTGCCAGCAGTTATCTAGAAGATACGCAGTATTTT. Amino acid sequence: CASSYLEDTQYF.

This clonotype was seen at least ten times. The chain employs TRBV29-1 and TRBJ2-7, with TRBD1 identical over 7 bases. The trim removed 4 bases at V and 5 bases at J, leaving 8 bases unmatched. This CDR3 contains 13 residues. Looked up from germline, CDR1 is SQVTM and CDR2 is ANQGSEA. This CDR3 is CSVGKTGVNEQYF. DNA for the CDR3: TGCAGCGTTGGAAAAACAGGGGTAAACGAGCAGTACTTC.

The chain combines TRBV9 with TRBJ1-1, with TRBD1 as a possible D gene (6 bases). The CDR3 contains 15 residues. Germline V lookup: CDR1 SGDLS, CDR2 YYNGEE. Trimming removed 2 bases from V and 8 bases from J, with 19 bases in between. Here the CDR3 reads CASSVTPQGPSEAFF. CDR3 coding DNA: TGTGCCAGCAGCGTTACTCCCCAGGGGCCGTCGGAAGCTTTCTTT. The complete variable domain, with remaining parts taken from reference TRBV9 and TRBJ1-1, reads DSGVTQTPKHLITATGQRVTLRCSPRSGDLSVYWYQQSLDQGLQFLIQYYNGEERAKGNILERFSAQQFPDLHSELNLSSLELGDSALYFCASSVTPQGPSEAFFGQGTRLTVV.

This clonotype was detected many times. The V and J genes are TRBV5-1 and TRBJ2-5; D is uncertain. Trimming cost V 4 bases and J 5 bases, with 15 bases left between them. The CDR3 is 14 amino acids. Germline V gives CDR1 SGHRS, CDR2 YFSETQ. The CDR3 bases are TGCGCCAGCAGCCCCCGACGGGCGGACGAGACCCAGTACTTC. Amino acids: CASSPRRADETQYF.

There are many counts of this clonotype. The CDR3 bases are TGTGCCAGCAGCCCAGGACCGATGAACACTGAAGCTTTCTTT. It yields the protein CASSPGPMNTEAFF. The chain is built from TRBV7-3 and TRBJ1-1; the D is unclear. CDR1 is SGHTA and CDR2 is FQGTGA in the germline V gene. The ends were cut back, 5 bases at V and 0 bases at J, with 10 bases in the middle. The CDR3 is made up of 14 amino acids.

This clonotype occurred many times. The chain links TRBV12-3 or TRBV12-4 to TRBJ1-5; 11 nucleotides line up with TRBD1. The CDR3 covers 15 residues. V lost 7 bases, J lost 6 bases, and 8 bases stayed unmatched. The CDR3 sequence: CASTKDRGQGQPQHF. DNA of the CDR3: TGTGCCAGCACCAAGGACAGGGGGCAGGGTCAGCCCCAGCATTTT.

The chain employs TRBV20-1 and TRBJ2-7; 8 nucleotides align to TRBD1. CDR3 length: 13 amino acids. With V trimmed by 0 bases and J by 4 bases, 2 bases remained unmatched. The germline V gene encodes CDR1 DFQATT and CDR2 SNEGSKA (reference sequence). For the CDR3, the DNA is TGCAGTGCTAGAGACAGGACAGGGTACGAGCAGTACTTC. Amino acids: CSARDRTGYEQYF.

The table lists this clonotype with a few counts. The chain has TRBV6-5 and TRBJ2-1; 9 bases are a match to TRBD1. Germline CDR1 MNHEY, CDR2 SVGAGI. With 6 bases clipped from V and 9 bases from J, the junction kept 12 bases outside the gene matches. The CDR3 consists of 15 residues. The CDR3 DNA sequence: TGTGCCAGCAGAGAACAGGGGGCTGGCGTAAGTGAGCAGTTCTTC. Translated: CASREQGAGVSEQFF.

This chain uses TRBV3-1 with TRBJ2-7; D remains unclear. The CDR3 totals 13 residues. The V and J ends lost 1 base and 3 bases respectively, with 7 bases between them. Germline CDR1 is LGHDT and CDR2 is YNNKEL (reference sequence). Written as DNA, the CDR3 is TGTGCCAGCAGCCAAGCAGTTTTCTACGAGCAGTACTTC. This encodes CASSQAVFYEQYF.

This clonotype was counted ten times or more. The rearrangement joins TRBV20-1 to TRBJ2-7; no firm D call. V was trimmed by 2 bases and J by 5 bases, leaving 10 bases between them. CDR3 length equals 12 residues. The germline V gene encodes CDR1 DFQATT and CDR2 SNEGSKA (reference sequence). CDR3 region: CSARITADEQYF. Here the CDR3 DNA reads TGCAGTGCTAGAATCACTGCCGACGAGCAGTACTTC.

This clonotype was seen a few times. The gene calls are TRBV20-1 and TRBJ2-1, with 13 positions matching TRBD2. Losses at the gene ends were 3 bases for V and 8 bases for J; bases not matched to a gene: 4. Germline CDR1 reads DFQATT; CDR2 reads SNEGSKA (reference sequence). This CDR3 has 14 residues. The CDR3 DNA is TGCAGTGCTAGGTTGGGACTAGCGGGACATGAGCAGTTCTTC. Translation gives CSARLGLAGHEQFF.

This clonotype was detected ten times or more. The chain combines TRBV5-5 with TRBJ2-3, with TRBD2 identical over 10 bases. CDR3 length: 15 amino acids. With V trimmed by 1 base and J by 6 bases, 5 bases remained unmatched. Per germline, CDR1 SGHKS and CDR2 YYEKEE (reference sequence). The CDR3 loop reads CASSLTSGNPDTQYF. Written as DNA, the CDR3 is TGTGCCAGCAGCTTGACTAGCGGGAACCCGGATACGCAGTATTTT.

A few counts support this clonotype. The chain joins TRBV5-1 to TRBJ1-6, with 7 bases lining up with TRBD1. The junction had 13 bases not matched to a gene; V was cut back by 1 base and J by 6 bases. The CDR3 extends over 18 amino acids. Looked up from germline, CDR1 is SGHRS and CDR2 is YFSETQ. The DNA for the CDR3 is TGCGCCAGCAGCTTGAGGGGTGGGACAGTCGGCGGTAATTCACCCCTCCACTTT. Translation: CASSLRGGTVGGNSPLHF.

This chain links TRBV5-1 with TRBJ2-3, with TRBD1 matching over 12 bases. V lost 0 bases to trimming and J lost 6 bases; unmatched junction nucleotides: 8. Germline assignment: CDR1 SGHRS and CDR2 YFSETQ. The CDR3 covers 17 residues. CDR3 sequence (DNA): TGCGCCAGCAGCTTGGGCCCGGGACAGGGGGCAGGGGATACGCAGTATTTT. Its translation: CASSLGPGQGAGDTQYF. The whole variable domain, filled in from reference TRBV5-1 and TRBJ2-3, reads KAGVTQTPRYLIKTRGQQVTLSCSPISGHRSVSWYQQTPGQGLQFLFEYFSETQRNKGNFPGRFSGRQFSNSRSEMNVSTLELGDSALYLCASSLGPGQGAGDTQYFGPGTRLTVL.

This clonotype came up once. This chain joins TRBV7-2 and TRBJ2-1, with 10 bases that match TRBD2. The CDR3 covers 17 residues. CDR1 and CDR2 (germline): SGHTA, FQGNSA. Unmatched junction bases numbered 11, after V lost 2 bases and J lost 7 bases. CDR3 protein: CASSLRAGGLLLNEQFF. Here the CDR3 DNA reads TGTGCCAGCAGCTTACGAGCGGGGGGGCTTTTATTAAATGAGCAGTTCTTC.